A single sample gave rise to the 21 T cell receptor beta chains below, sequenced in a study of T cell responses to AZD1222 COVID-19 vaccine. Profiling relied on immunoSEQ multiplex PCR, and the TCRdb table lists in-frame clones only, not all of them. The sample yields 77,000 or so clones, approximately 90% seen once. The sample in question was peripheral blood, obtained on day 0 of AZD1222 vaccination. The receptors derive from an adult in good health.

The CDR3 nucleotides are TGCGCCAGCAGCCAAGATCGCCTCCCAAGGAACGAGCAGTACTTC. Amino acids: CASSQDRLPRNEQYF. The gene calls are TRBV4-1 and TRBJ2-7; unclear D gene. Trimming stripped 0 bases from V and 5 bases from J, with 14 bases between. In germline, CDR1 is MGHRA, CDR2 YSYEKL. The CDR3 runs to 15 residues.

V gene TRBV5-1 combines with J gene TRBJ1-4, with 12 bases fitting TRBD1. With 4 bases clipped from V and 0 bases from J, the junction kept 7 bases outside the gene matches. The CDR3 loop spans 18 amino acids. Germline V gives CDR1 SGHRS, CDR2 YFSETQ. CDR3 sequence reads: CASSPGTGGFSTNEKLFF. CDR3 DNA sequence: TGCGCCAGCAGCCCAGGGACAGGGGGCTTTTCAACTAATGAAAAACTGTTTTTT.

This clone was seen just once. V usage is TRBV7-8 and J usage is TRBJ2-7; D is possibly TRBD2 (5 bases). Germline loops: CDR1 SGHVS, CDR2 FQNEAQ. This CDR3 has 19 residues. Trimming took off 2 bases at V and 4 bases at J, with 27 bases between the two ends. CDR3 sequence reads: CASSLLHAPTPSRDYEQYF. The DNA of the CDR3 is TGTGCCAGCAGCTTATTGCACGCGCCCACACCCTCGAGGGATTACGAGCAGTACTTC.

The chain is built from TRBV2 and TRBJ2-1; 8 nucleotides align to TRBD1. Trimming removed 6 bases from V and 6 bases from J; junction bases left unmatched: 1. The CDR3 runs 12 residues. Germline CDR1 SNHLY, CDR2 FYNNEI. CDR3 loop: CASSTGGNEQFF. The CDR3 DNA is TGTGCCAGCAGCACAGGGGGCAATGAGCAGTTCTTC. Full variable domain (rest looked up from reference TRBV2 and TRBJ2-1): EPEVTQTPSHQVTQMGQEVILRCVPISNHLYFYWYRQILGQKVEFLVSFYNNEISEKSEIFDDQFSVERPDGSNFTLKIRSTKLEDSAMYFCASSTGGNEQFFGPGTRLTVL.

This chain uses TRBV19 with TRBJ2-7; 7 bases map to TRBD1. CDR3 size: 15 residues. Germline CDR1 and CDR2: LNHDA and SQIVND (reference sequence). V trimming: 5 bases; J trimming: 2 bases; junction bases outside the gene matches: 9. The CDR3 spells CASSETGTAAYEQYF. The CDR3 DNA is TGTGCCAGTAGTGAGACCGGGACAGCCGCCTACGAGCAGTACTTC.

This clone was counted a few times. The rearrangement links TRBV15 to TRBJ1-6, with D uncertain. This CDR3 region has 14 residues. The germline CDR1 and CDR2 sequences are LNHNV and YYDKDF (reference sequence). Trimming stripped 5 bases from V and 0 bases from J, with 5 bases between. In DNA, the CDR3 is TGTGCCACCAGCGGGAGCTCCTATAATTCACCCCTCCACTTT. It yields the protein CATSGSSYNSPLHF. Full variable domain (outside the CDR3, taken from reference TRBV15 and TRBJ1-6): DAMVIQNPRYQVTQFGKPVTLSCSQTLNHNVMYWYQQKSSQAPKLLFHYYDKDFNNEADTPDNFQSRRPNTSFCFLDIRSPGLGDTAMYLCATSGSSYNSPLHFGNGTRLTVT.

V is TRBV27 and J is TRBJ2-7; 10 bases agree with TRBD2. Per the germline V gene, CDR1 is MNHEY and CDR2 is SMNVEV (reference sequence). J gave up 2 bases and V 2 bases, and 6 bases lay outside the gene matches. CDR3 size: 16 residues. The CDR3 coding sequence is TGTGCCAGCAGTTTAGGGTGGGGACTAGCGCCCTACGAGCAGTACTTC. Protein product: CASSLGWGLAPYEQYF.

This clone was observed a few times. The V gene is TRBV5-6, the J gene TRBJ2-7, with 9 bases identical to TRBD1. From germline, CDR1 is SGHDT and CDR2 YYEEEE. V was pared by 3 bases and J by 4 bases, with 8 bases of the junction left unmatched. This CDR3 has 15 amino acids. The CDR3 DNA sequence: TGTGCCAGCAGCTGGGATGCGGGACAGGGTTACGAGCAGTACTTC. The encoded protein is CASSWDAGQGYEQYF. The full variable domain, in which reference TRBV5-6 and TRBJ2-7 provide the parts outside the CDR3, is DAGVTQSPTHLIKTRGQQVTLRCSPKSGHDTVSWYQQALGQGPQFIFQYYEEEERQRGNFPDRFSGHQFPNYSSELNVNALLLGDSALYLCASSWDAGQGYEQYFGPGTRLTVT.

The chain joins TRBV15 to TRBJ1-6; maybe TRBD1 (6 bases). The CDR3 runs to 16 residues. The germline CDR1 and CDR2 sequences are LNHNV and YYDKDF (reference sequence). V dropped 4 bases and J dropped 3 bases, with 13 bases sitting between them. The CDR3 region is CATSTGVGNYNSPLHF. In DNA, the CDR3 is TGTGCCACCAGCACAGGGGTCGGAAACTATAATTCACCCCTCCACTTT.

The V gene is TRBV6-2 or TRBV6-3, the J gene TRBJ2-7; TRBD2 is a possible D gene (5 bases). The V and J ends lost 2 bases and 2 bases respectively, with 13 bases between them. CDR1 and CDR2 (germline): MNHEY, SVGEGT. The length of the CDR3 is 15 residues. CDR3 region: CASSYEASSPYEQYF. Here the CDR3 DNA reads TGTGCCAGCAGTTACGAGGCTAGCTCCCCCTACGAGCAGTACTTC.

The V call is TRBV27, the J call TRBJ2-7; D is uncertain. The length of the CDR3 is 12 residues. Deletions cut 5 bases from V and 0 bases from J, with 5 bases between. Germline V CDR1 and CDR2: MNHEY, SMNVEV (reference sequence). The CDR3 nucleotides are TGTGCCAGCAGTCCCAACTCCTACGAGCAGTACTTC. Residues: CASSPNSYEQYF.

The V and J genes are TRBV16 and TRBJ2-7; 13 bases map to TRBD2. The V gene end was trimmed by 0 bases and the J gene end by 3 bases; junction bases not matched to a gene: 2. The CDR3 consists of 16 residues. Germline V gene sequence: CDR1 KGHSY, CDR2 FQNENV. The CDR3 DNA follows: TGTGCCAGCAGCCAATCGACTAGCGGGGGGATCTACGAGCAGTACTTC. This gives the protein CASSQSTSGGIYEQYF.

The rearrangement uses TRBV18 and TRBJ1-2; D may be TRBD1 (5 bases). This CDR3 has 16 residues. The V gene's germline CDR1 is KGHSH and CDR2 LQKENI. Trimming took 3 bases from V and 1 from J, leaving 15 bases between them. The CDR3 DNA sequence: TGTGCCAGCTCACCCCTTGGGGCGCGGGATAACTATGGCTACACCTTC. It specifies CASSPLGARDNYGYTF.

The chain carries TRBV15 and TRBJ2-1; 7 nucleotides agree with TRBD1. The CDR3 sequence is 13 residues long. Germline V gives CDR1 LNHNV, CDR2 YYDKDF (reference sequence). V shed 3 bases, J shed 9 bases, and the junction held 5 bases outside the gene matches. The CDR3 coding sequence is TGTGCCACCAGCAGTGAGAGGACAGGTGAGCAGTTCTTC. Protein sequence: CATSSERTGEQFF.

This clone appeared once. The chain links TRBV5-1 to TRBJ2-3; no firm D call. CDR3 size: 15 residues. Germline CDR1 and CDR2: SGHRS and YFSETQ. V lost 3 bases, J lost 2 bases, and 13 bases lay in between. CDR3 sequence (DNA): TGCGCCAGCAGCTACTATAGCAGTTTCACAGATACGCAGTATTTT. It codes for CASSYYSSFTDTQYF.

The chain recombines TRBV5-1 with TRBJ2-1, with D uncertain. V dropped 0 bases and J dropped 8 bases, with 9 bases sitting between them. This CDR3 is 13 amino acids long. Germline CDR1 reads SGHRS; CDR2 reads YFSETQ. CDR3 protein: CASSLARYDEQFF. The CDR3 DNA is TGCGCCAGCAGCTTGGCTAGGTACGATGAGCAGTTCTTC.

The genes are TRBV7-2 and TRBJ1-3, with 8 bases that match TRBD1. CDR3 size: 15 residues. With 5 bases clipped from V and 4 bases from J, the junction kept 7 bases outside the gene matches. Germline CDR1 reads SGHTA; CDR2 reads FQGNSA. CDR3 bases: TGTGCCAGCAGCCCCGGACAGGGCGGGGGAAACACCATATATTTT. Amino acid sequence: CASSPGQGGGNTIYF.

The chain uses TRBV5-1 and TRBJ2-1; D is unresolved. The CDR3 is made up of 15 amino acids. V lost 0 bases and J 0 bases, leaving 7 bases between the germline ends. CDR1 is SGHRS and CDR2 is YFSETQ in the germline V gene. The CDR3 DNA is TGCGCCAGCAGCTTGGCCAGTCACTCCTACAATGAGCAGTTCTTC. This encodes CASSLASHSYNEQFF.

This chain connects TRBV5-6 to TRBJ2-7; D may be TRBD2 (6 bases). The CDR3 has 17 residues. The germline V gene encodes CDR1 SGHDT and CDR2 YYEEEE. The V end lost 3 bases, the J end lost 3 bases, and 22 bases lay between the germline ends. CDR3 region: CASSSGRGSFTIYEQYF. The CDR3, as DNA: TGTGCCAGCAGCTCGGGCCGGGGGTCCTTCACGATCTACGAGCAGTACTTC.

This chain uses TRBV29-1 with TRBJ2-1; TRBD2 aligns across 7 bases. Per germline, CDR1 SQVTM and CDR2 ANQGSEA. The V and J ends lost 7 bases and 6 bases, in that order; junction bases with no gene match: 9. CDR3 length: 13 amino acids. The DNA for the CDR3 is TGCAGCGGGCGACTAGCAGATTCCAATGAGCAGTTCTTC. This encodes CSGRLADSNEQFF.

The chain is built from TRBV27 and TRBJ2-7; weak D call: TRBD1 (6 bases). V was pared by 2 bases and J by 7 bases, with 12 bases between. The CDR3 length is 13 residues. Germline V CDR1 and CDR2: MNHEY, SMNVEV (reference sequence). CDR3 amino acids: CASSLGTQGEQYF. In DNA, the CDR3 is TGTGCCAGCAGTTTAGGCACCCAGGGGGAGCAGTACTTC.